Reported below is one TCR beta chain. Vbeta (60) and Jbeta (13) primers were used in the PCR. Generated by immunoSEQ multiplex PCR, the TCRdb table keeps only in-frame clones and is missing some. The table shows some 110,000 clones, with about 71% occurring only once. The source of the sample is a study of cytomegalovirus exposure and HLA in healthy donors. Germline trimming cut 7 bases from V and 6 bases from J; bases unmatched to any gene: 12. This CDR3 comprises 15 residues. Germline loops: CDR1 LGHNA, CDR2 YSLEER. This receptor was identified in a boy between 5 and 17 years old in good health and CMV-seronegative. The genes are TRBV4-3 and TRBJ2-3; 8 positions match TRBD2. The sequencing sample was made of PBMCs. The CDR3 loop is CASTARGLAGDTQYF. DNA of the CDR3: TGCGCCAGCACCGCCCGGGGGTTAGCGGGGGATACGCAGTATTTT.